This TCR beta chain originates from a study of OX40 agonist ivuxolimab in advanced cancers. Looking at the study overall: Ivuxolimab, an antibody acting as an agonist of OX40 (CD134), was used to treat patients.

Germline V gene lookup returns CDR1 SGHTA and CDR2 FQGNSA. There are 16 residues in the CDR3. V dropped 1 base and J dropped 2; count of bases not matched to a gene: 6. Sampling times: baseline, cycle 4 day 1, cycle 7 day 1. The method was immunoSEQ multiplex PCR; TCRdb's version includes in-frame clones alone and lacks a portion of them. Counted here are about 58,000 clones, around 89% occurring once; the ten biggest clones make up more than 9%. The source was CD4+ or CD8+ T cells sorted from blood, collected in a trial of the OX40 agonist ivuxolimab. This sequence originates from an adult with an advanced solid tumor such as melanoma, head and neck, liver or kidney cancer. The genes are TRBV7-2 and TRBJ2-3; TRBD2 agrees at 7 bases. The CDR3 DNA sequence: TGTGCCAGCAGCTTAGACTGGGGGAGGGCCACAGATACGCAGTATTTT. This encodes CASSLDWGRATDTQYF.